This TCR beta chain was found in a study of cytomegalovirus exposure and HLA in healthy donors. About the research overall: When 300 to 400 donors were genotyped, roughly 82% of them were found to fall in the Caucasian-associated ancestry cluster. General study results and limits: What was likely a sequencing artifact was a cluster of highly shared sequence variants. The study put 150 to 200 TCR beta chains on its list as cytomegalovirus-associated.

Germline V lookup: CDR1 LNHDA, CDR2 SQIVND (reference sequence). V shed 4 bases and J 4 bases; nucleotides not matched to a gene: 6. CDR3 length: 14 residues. PCR was performed using 60 Vbeta and 13 Jbeta primers. Generated by immunoSEQ multiplex PCR, the TCRdb table keeps only in-frame clones and is missing some. In the table there are 200,000 to 250,000 clones, around 79% of which are singletons. Concerning this clone: The antigen is unknown.

The source is a man aged 18 to 29 in good health and CMV-seronegative. This chain uses TRBV19 with TRBJ2-7; 8 bases match TRBD2. The specimen was PBMCs. The CDR3 sequence: CASSRAGETYEQYF. The CDR3 DNA follows: TGTGCCAGTAGTAGAGCGGGGGAAACTTACGAGCAGTACTTC.